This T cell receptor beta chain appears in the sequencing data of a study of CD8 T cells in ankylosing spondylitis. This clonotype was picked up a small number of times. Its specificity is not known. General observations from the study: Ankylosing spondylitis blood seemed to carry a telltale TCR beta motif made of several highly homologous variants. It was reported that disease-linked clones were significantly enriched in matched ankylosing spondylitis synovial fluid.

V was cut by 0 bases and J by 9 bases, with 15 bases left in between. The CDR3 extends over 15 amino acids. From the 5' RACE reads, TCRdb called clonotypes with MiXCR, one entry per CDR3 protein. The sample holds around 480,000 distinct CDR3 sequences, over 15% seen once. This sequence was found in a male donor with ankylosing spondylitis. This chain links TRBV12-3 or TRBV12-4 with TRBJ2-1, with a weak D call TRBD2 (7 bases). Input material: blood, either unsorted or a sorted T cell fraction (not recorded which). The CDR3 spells CASSLAGGGLGEQFF. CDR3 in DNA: TGTGCCAGCAGTTTAGCAGGGGGGGGCCTTGGTGAGCAGTTCTTC.